A single sample gave rise to the 14 T cell receptor beta chains below, sequenced in a study of spatial heterogeneity in lung cancer. Using its own MiXCR run on the 5' RACE reads, TCRdb lists one record per CDR3 protein. The sample carries over 35,000 distinct CDR3 sequences, more than 9% recorded once. Regarding time point: blood at routine non-recurrence follow-up after resection. This material consisted of PBMCs, taken at follow-up. Receptor source: a female donor with early-stage non-small cell lung cancer.

This clonotype was picked up a small number of times. V is TRBV5-1 and J is TRBJ2-7, with no clear D. Germline CDR1 reads SGHRS; CDR2 reads YFSETQ. CDR3 size: 12 residues. Trimming removed 5 bases from V and 5 bases from J, with 11 bases in between. CDR3 sequence: CASRTATDEQYF. The CDR3 nucleotides are TGCGCCAGCAGAACAGCGACCGACGAGCAGTACTTC.

Many counts were recorded for this clonotype. The chain has TRBV29-1 and TRBJ2-3, with D perhaps matching TRBD2 (6 bases). The germline V gene encodes CDR1 SQVTM and CDR2 ANQGSEA. This CDR3 spans 15 amino acids. With 6 bases removed from V and 0 bases from J, the gap between germline ends came to 16 bases. In DNA, the CDR3 is TGCAGCGTACGGGGACTGGAGAGTAGCACAGATACGCAGTATTTT. Amino acid sequence: CSVRGLESSTDTQYF.

V usage is TRBV7-9 and J usage is TRBJ2-5, with no clear D. V was shortened by 5 bases and J by 2 bases, with 12 bases between the two germline ends. The CDR3 extends over 14 amino acids. The germline CDR1 and CDR2 sequences are SEHNR and FQNEAQ (reference sequence). The CDR3 region is CASSTQVGQETQYF. CDR3 nucleotides: TGTGCCAGCAGCACCCAGGTTGGGCAAGAGACCCAGTACTTC.

This clonotype was seen more than once but under ten times. The J gene is TRBJ2-6, the V gene TRBV4-3; D assignment may be TRBD1 or TRBD2 (6 bases each). This CDR3 has 14 amino acids. Trimming pared 1 base from V and 8 bases from J, leaving 9 bases between. The germline CDR1 and CDR2 sequences are LGHNA and YSLEER. The CDR3 nucleotides are TGCGCCAGCAGCCAAGGGAGGGGGACCAACGTCCTGACTTTC. This encodes CASSQGRGTNVLTF.

V gene TRBV2 combines with J gene TRBJ2-2; possibly TRBD2 for D (6 bases). The CDR3 loop spans 16 amino acids. Germline loops: CDR1 SNHLY, CDR2 FYNNEI. Trimming took 9 bases from V and 3 from J, leaving 20 bases between them. The CDR3 sequence is CASFPWASGDTGELFF. Here the CDR3 DNA reads TGTGCCAGTTTTCCCTGGGCGTCGGGGGACACCGGGGAGCTGTTTTTT.

V gene TRBV5-1 combines with J gene TRBJ1-1; 9 positions match TRBD1. Germline CDR1 reads SGHRS; CDR2 reads YFSETQ. The CDR3 length is 15 residues. V was clipped by 4 bases and J by 5 bases; unmatched bases: 9. CDR3: CASSTADRGGTEAFF. The CDR3 DNA sequence: TGCGCCAGCAGCACAGCGGACAGGGGAGGTACTGAAGCTTTCTTT.

This clonotype came up many times. The gene calls are TRBV18 and TRBJ2-4; 8 nucleotides agree with TRBD1. After removal of 5 bases from V and 5 bases from J, the junction contained 8 bases not matched to a gene. Germline-derived CDR1 and CDR2 are KGHSH and LQKENI. The CDR3 consists of 15 residues. Written as DNA, the CDR3 is TGTGCCAGCTCAGGAACCGGGACAGGAGAAAACATTCAGTACTTC. Its protein is CASSGTGTGENIQYF.

This clonotype has only a few counts. The V and J genes are TRBV6-2 or TRBV6-3 and TRBJ2-1; 7 bases line up with TRBD2. CDR1 MNHEY and CDR2 SVGEGT come from the germline V gene. The CDR3 totals 15 residues. V dropped 6 bases and J dropped 10; count of bases not matched to a gene: 15. Here the CDR3 DNA reads TGTGCCAGCAGACATACGTACAGGACTAGTCGGGAGCAGTTCTTC. Translating gives CASRHTYRTSREQFF.

Ten or more counts support this clonotype. V usage is TRBV10-3 and J usage is TRBJ2-5; 9 nucleotides match TRBD1. V shed 7 bases and J 2 bases; nucleotides not matched to a gene: 8. Per germline, CDR1 ENHRY and CDR2 SYGVKD. The length of the CDR3 is 15 residues. The chain's CDR3 is CAINPGQGNQETQYF. CDR3 DNA sequence: TGTGCCATCAACCCCGGACAGGGGAATCAAGAGACCCAGTACTTC.

There are a few counts of this clonotype. The chain links TRBV7-9 to TRBJ2-7; 11 bases line up with TRBD1. The CDR3 consists of 17 residues. Trimming at V came to 2 bases and at J to 4 bases, leaving 10 bases not matched to a gene. Germline V lookup: CDR1 SEHNR, CDR2 FQNEAQ (reference sequence). DNA of the CDR3: TGTGCCAGCAGCTTACTCCTAGGGACAGGGGGACCATACGAGCAGTACTTC. As protein: CASSLLLGTGGPYEQYF.

This chain uses TRBV7-9 with TRBJ1-2; D is ambiguous. Germline V gene data show CDR1 as SEHNR and CDR2 as FQNEAQ (reference sequence). The V end lost 0 bases, the J end lost 8 bases, and 10 bases lay between the germline ends. The CDR3 totals 13 residues. CDR3 bases: TGTGCCAGCAGCTTAGCAGCAGGATACGGCTACACCTTC. Its translation: CASSLAAGYGYTF.

This clonotype has at least ten counts. The rearrangement links TRBV2 to TRBJ2-7; 9 bases are shared with TRBD1. V trimming: 4 bases; J trimming: 1 base; junction bases outside the gene matches: 14. The CDR3 contains 18 residues. Per the germline V gene, CDR1 is SNHLY and CDR2 is FYNNEI. The CDR3 bases are TGTGCCAGCAGTGTATCCTACTCCCGGGACAGGGTGTCCTACGAGCAGTACTTC. Its translation is CASSVSYSRDRVSYEQYF. The whole variable domain, remainder taken from reference TRBV2 and TRBJ2-7, is EPEVTQTPSHQVTQMGQEVILRCVPISNHLYFYWYRQILGQKVEFLVSFYNNEISEKSEIFDDQFSVERPDGSNFTLKIRSTKLEDSAMYFCASSVSYSRDRVSYEQYFGPGTRLTVT.

This clonotype was observed many times. This chain links TRBV10-2 with TRBJ1-2; D ambiguous. The V gene's germline CDR1 is WSHSY and CDR2 SAAADI. The ends were cut back, 3 bases at V and 4 bases at J, with 6 bases in the middle. This CDR3 has 12 residues. The CDR3, as DNA: TGCGCCAGCAGTGATGGCAGCTATGGCTACACCTTC. Translating it yields CASSDGSYGYTF.

This clonotype was observed at least ten times. V gene TRBV7-9 combines with J gene TRBJ2-6, with no clear D. V lost 5 bases to trimming and J lost 3 bases, with 2 bases between them. Germline V gives CDR1 SEHNR, CDR2 FQNEAQ (reference sequence). The length of the CDR3 is 12 residues. In DNA, the CDR3 is TGTGCCAGCAGCGATGGGGCCAACGTCCTGACTTTC. Translated, it gives CASSDGANVLTF.